Described below is a single T cell receptor (beta chain) sequence and its context. Its antigen is undetermined. Healthy Russian Caucasian donors spanned ages about 6 to 95 years. Isolation of PBMCs gave at least 7 million cells per sample. The sample belongs to a study of blood T cells in healthy people across ages. This CDR3 is built from 18 residues. Germline CDR1 is MNHEY and CDR2 is SVGAGI. V dropped 0 bases and J dropped 0 bases, with 12 bases sitting between them. Combining a sample-barcoded 5' primer with a J-beta primer mix, a second PCR ran for roughly 6 to 12 cycles. One entry per CDR3 protein results from TCRdb running MiXCR on the 5' RACE reads. The sample has about 1.5 million distinct CDR3 sequences, roughly 45% seen once. Study-level results: Naive and antigen-experienced cells were not separated, limiting conclusive comparison. Possibly confounding the expanded clonotype changes was the fact that donor CMV status was unknown.

Sequencing was performed on blood. The rearrangement uses TRBV6-5 and TRBJ2-6; D is unclear. The TCR sequence derives from a woman younger than 30 in good health. CDR3 DNA sequence: TGTGCCAGCAGTTACTCCAGCACGGACGCCTCTGGGGCCAACGTCCTGACTTTC. Its protein product is CASSYSSTDASGANVLTF.